The source of this T cell receptor (beta chain) is a study of shared clonotypes between healthy human individuals. As regards this clone: In the same sample, other DNA sequences code for this CDR3.

Only in-frame clones appear in the TCRdb table, and some are missing; sequencing was by immunoSEQ multiplex PCR. The sample carries millions of clones, 90% to 95% recorded once. V lost 6 bases to trimming and J lost 1 base; unmatched junction nucleotides: 2. The germline V gene encodes CDR1 LNHDA and CDR2 SQIVND (reference sequence). CDR3 length: 13 amino acids. Material: naive CD4+ T cells sorted from blood. As to subset: CD45RA+ positively selected. The sequence derives from a man between 18 and 29 years old in good health. The rearrangement links TRBV19 to TRBJ1-1; TRBD1 matches at 7 bases. The CDR3 DNA sequence: TGTGCCAGTAGCGGGACAGCGAACACTGAAGCTTTCTTT. Amino acid sequence: CASSGTANTEAFF.